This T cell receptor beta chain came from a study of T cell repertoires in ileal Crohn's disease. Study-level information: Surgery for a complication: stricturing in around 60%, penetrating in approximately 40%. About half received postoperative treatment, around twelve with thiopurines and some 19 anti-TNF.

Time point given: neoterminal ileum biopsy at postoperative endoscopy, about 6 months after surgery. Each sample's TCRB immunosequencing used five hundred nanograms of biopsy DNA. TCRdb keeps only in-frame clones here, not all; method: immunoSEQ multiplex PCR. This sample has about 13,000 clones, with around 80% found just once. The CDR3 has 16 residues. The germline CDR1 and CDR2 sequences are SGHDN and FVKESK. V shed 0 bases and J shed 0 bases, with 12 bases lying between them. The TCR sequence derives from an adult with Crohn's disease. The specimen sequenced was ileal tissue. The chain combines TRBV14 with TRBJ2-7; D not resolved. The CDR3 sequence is CASSQDRLLSSYEQYF. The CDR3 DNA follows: TGTGCCAGCAGCCAAGATAGACTTTTGAGCTCCTACGAGCAGTACTTC.